This entry describes one TCR beta chain. Clones were sequenced by immunoSEQ multiplex PCR, and TCRdb holds only the in-frame ones, with some missing. The sample lists more than 300,000 clones; roughly 82% were seen once. This CDR3 has 16 residues. Trimming stripped 2 bases from V and 4 bases from J, with 15 bases between. Germline V gene sequence: CDR1 KGHSH, CDR2 LQKENI. This entry comes from a study of blood T cell repertoires in COVID-19. The receptor comes from a woman in her fifties or sixties with acute or convalescent COVID-19. The sample consisted of peripheral blood. J is TRBJ1-3 and V is TRBV18; a weak D match, TRBD1 (5 bases). Here the CDR3 DNA reads TGTGCCAGCTCACCAATCGGGACTAACTCGGGAAACACCATATATTTT. Translation gives CASSPIGTNSGNTIYF.